The entry below gives a single T cell receptor (beta chain) sequence along with its context. There is no known antigen for this receptor. No base qualities exist here, and no much larger clone lies one base off it. Looking up the germline V gene yields CDR1 SGHTA and CDR2 FQGNSA. From cysteine to phenylalanine, the CDR3 is 15 amino acids long. The kept DNA is CDR3 alone, 45 bases in frame from the first base. V is cut by 2 bases and J by 3 bases, and the space between the germline ends is 14 bases. The sample's time point label is to be understood as: baseline before first vaccination. Vaccinee samples came from UK trials COV001 and COV002, including a single-blind randomized controlled phase 2/3 trial of AZD1222 (ChAdOx1 nCoV-19) in healthy adults. For TCRbeta chain sequencing, PBMC samples from trial participants were taken at day 0 and at day 28 after the second dose. The CDR3 regions of human TCRbeta chains were analyzed by immunosequencing. As for how the authors treated the data: TCRs in the repertoires were matched against a reference library of SARS-CoV-2-specific TCRs that had been generated with the MIRA antigen-specificity platform. Breadth was defined as the fraction of unique TCRs that were SARS-CoV-2-associated, and depth was defined as the fraction of total T cells that were SARS-CoV-2-associated. Using the MIRA data, every spike-specific TCR was mapped to the spike region that the TCR reacted to and assigned to either a CD4 or a CD8 class. Log10-transformed breadth and depth values were compared by one-way ANOVA with Sidak's multiple comparisons tests. Not all clones reach the TCRdb copy of this immuneACCESS table, which keeps in-frame sequences only. Checked studies attribute under half of the gap to unresolved V genes and leave the rest unexplained. V, J and clone size were drawn from that table, and D and trimming were deduced from the DNA. The sample table lists more than 110,000 clones, about 92% of them with a count of one. Of the sample, around 3% falls within the top ten clones.

These data are taken from a study of T cell responses to AZD1222 COVID-19 vaccine (dated by TCRdb to the early 2020s). In the study overall: Because spike-specific TCR depth and breadth did not differ between the two schedules, AZD1222 recipients who got a second dose at roughly 4 weeks were pooled with those who got a second dose at roughly 12 weeks. A total of approximately 240 trial participants underwent TCR sequencing, of whom approximately 200 had received two doses of AZD1222 and some 26 had received two doses of the MenACWY control vaccine. Enrollment into the trials was organized by age into subgroups of 18-55, 56-69 and 70-plus years, and those subgroups contained approximately 150, 30 and 60 TCR-sequenced participants, respectively.

Beyond this particular receptor, the publication reports: No day 14 peak-response samples were available, so repertoires were characterized only after the peak T cell response. Participants were mostly white British and included more females than males, and it was suggested by the authors that clonal diversity may have been underestimated. The 56-69-year group was small, and its depth increase did not reach significance, likely because of low power. Epitopes outside the regions mutated in the B.1.351 and B.1.1.7 variants were reportedly recognized by nearly half of the unique spike-specific TCRs. Vaccine-associated CD4 TCRs spanned the whole spike protein, with dominant responses in regions 160-218 and 743-854. After two AZD1222 doses, both the breadth and the depth of spike-specific TCRs were significantly higher than at day 0 and than in MenACWY recipients. Conclusions about previously exposed vaccinees are limited because only six or seven AZD1222 recipients were SARS-CoV-2 seropositive at baseline.

The source was peripheral blood, collected on day 0 of AZD1222 vaccination. The receptor comes from an adult in good health. The chain couples TRBV7-2 to TRBJ2-7, and possibly TRBD1, on 8 matching bases. The encoded CDR3 is CASSLRNRGGYEQYF. The DNA sequence is given as TGTGCCAGCAGCTTAAGGAACAGGGGGGGCTACGAGCAGTACTTC.